Given below is one TCR beta chain in context. The PCR ran on 60 Vbeta and 13 Jbeta primers. Profiling relied on immunoSEQ multiplex PCR, and the TCRdb table lists in-frame clones only, not all of them. Of 220,000 or so clones in the sample, 82% were seen once. Germline V gene sequence: CDR1 SGDLS, CDR2 YYNGEE. Trimming cost V 4 bases and J 4 bases; bases outside gene matches: 8. CDR3 length equals 15 residues. This sample stems from a study of cytomegalovirus exposure and HLA in healthy donors. The sample was PBMCs. The sequence was collected from a middle-aged woman in good health and CMV-seronegative. The chain recombines TRBV9 with TRBJ2-7; 10 bases match TRBD2. The CDR3: CASSPSGLAVYEQYF. The CDR3 DNA is TGTGCCAGCAGCCCAAGTGGACTAGCGGTGTACGAGCAGTACTTC. The full variable domain, its missing parts supplied by reference TRBV9 and TRBJ2-7, is DSGVTQTPKHLITATGQRVTLRCSPRSGDLSVYWYQQSLDQGLQFLIQYYNGEERAKGNILERFSAQQFPDLHSELNLSSLELGDSALYFCASSPSGLAVYEQYFGPGTRLTVT.